The text below deals with one T cell receptor beta chain. Antigen unknown. This entry is derived from a study of cytomegalovirus exposure and HLA in healthy donors. Study-wide findings and caveats: What TCR beta sequences reportedly achieved was accurate prediction of HLA-A and HLA-B alleles in most subjects. Certain sequence variants were highly shared and formed a cluster, and this cluster was likely a sequencing artifact. Among CMV-associated TCR beta chains, most appeared HLA-restricted in a later analysis.

Germline CDR1 is SGHTA and CDR2 is FQGNSA. This CDR3 is built from 14 residues. Trimming shortened V by 4 bases and J by 4 bases, and 12 bases separated the two germline ends. A multiplex PCR was run with 60 Vbeta primers and 13 Jbeta primers. TCRdb's table, derived via immunoSEQ multiplex PCR, lists solely in-frame clones and lacks some. The table lists approximately 50,000 clones. The J gene is TRBJ2-3, the V gene TRBV7-2; a possible D gene is TRBD1 (6 bases). The sample comprised PBMCs. The receptor was derived from a man between 18 and 29 years old in good health and CMV-seropositive. The CDR3 protein is CASSSARGSDTQYF. The CDR3 nucleotides read TGTGCCAGCAGCTCAGCTAGGGGGTCAGATACGCAGTATTTT.